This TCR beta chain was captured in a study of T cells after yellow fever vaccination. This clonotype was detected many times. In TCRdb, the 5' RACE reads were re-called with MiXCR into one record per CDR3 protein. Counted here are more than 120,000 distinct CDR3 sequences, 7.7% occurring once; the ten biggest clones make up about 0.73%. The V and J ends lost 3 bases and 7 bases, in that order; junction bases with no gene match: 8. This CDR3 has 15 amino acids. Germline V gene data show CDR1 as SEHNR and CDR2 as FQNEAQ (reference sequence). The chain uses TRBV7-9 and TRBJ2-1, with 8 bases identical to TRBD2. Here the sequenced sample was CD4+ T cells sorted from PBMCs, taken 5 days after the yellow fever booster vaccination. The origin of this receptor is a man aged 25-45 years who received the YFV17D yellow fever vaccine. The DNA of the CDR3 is TGTGCCAGCAGCTTGCAGCTGGCGGGAGGAAATGAGCAGTTCTTC. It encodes CASSLQLAGGNEQFF.